These 2 T cell receptor beta chains came from one sample sequenced in a study of T cell changes during pregnancy in multiple sclerosis (dated by TCRdb to the late 2010s). The method was the immunoSEQ multiplex PCR assay. Drawn from immuneACCESS, this table holds only the in-frame rearrangements with V and J called that TCRdb kept. Clones are partly lost; checked studies trace under half to an unresolved V gene and leave the rest unexplained. The sample table records about 67,000 clones; roughly nine tenths of these occur just once. Over 1.1% of the sample is held by the ten biggest clonotypes. This material consisted of peripheral blood, taken in the second trimester of pregnancy. These receptors were collected from a female donor with multiple sclerosis, enrolled in a pregnancy study.

This chain links TRBV18 with TRBJ2-7; no reliable D call. Germline-derived CDR1 and CDR2 are KGHSH and LQKENI. The CDR3 has 11 amino acids. V shed 2 bases and J shed 5 bases, with 4 bases lying between them. CDR3 residues: CASSPENEQYF. The CDR3 region has the DNA TGTGCCAGCTCACCAGAGAACGAGCAGTACTTC. The variable domain in full, with the rest retrieved from reference TRBV18 and TRBJ2-7, is NAGVMQNPRHLVRRRGQEARLRCSPMKGHSHVYWYRQLPEEGLKFMVYLQKENIIDESGMPKERFSAEFPKEGPSILRIQQVVRGDSAAYFCASSPENEQYFGPGTRLTVT.

The gene calls are TRBV6-4 and TRBJ1-3, with 9 bases identical to TRBD1. V lost 6 bases to trimming and J lost 2 bases; unmatched junction nucleotides: 11. This CDR3 is built from 17 residues. Germline CDR1 reads MRHNA; CDR2 reads SNTAGT. The CDR3 protein is CASSQNRGRSAGNTIYF. The CDR3 DNA sequence: TGTGCCAGCAGCCAAAACAGGGGGCGCTCCGCTGGAAACACCATATATTTT.